The clone carrying this T cell receptor beta chain has a handful of counts. Measured with immunoSEQ multiplex PCR; TCRdb has only the in-frame clones, and not every one. The data contain approximately 11,000 clones, about 94% of them seen just once; the ten biggest clones take up 0.25% to 0.3%. This sample stems from a study of T cell changes during pregnancy in multiple sclerosis. The sequence came from a female donor with multiple sclerosis, enrolled in a pregnancy study. Sample: CD4+ T cells from peripheral blood mononuclear cells, taken before pregnancy.

The DNA of the CDR3 is TGCGCCAGCAGCTTGGGGGACAGGGGTTTAAGCGAGCAGTACTTC. This gives the protein CASSLGDRGLSEQYF. The gene calls are TRBV5-1 and TRBJ2-7, with TRBD1 matching 10 bases. V lost 0 bases to trimming and J lost 6 bases; unmatched junction nucleotides: 6. Germline values: CDR1 SGHRS, CDR2 YFSETQ. The CDR3 covers 15 residues.